Below are 15 T cell receptor beta chains sequenced from a single sample in a study of tumor and adjacent non-tumor tissue in lung cancer. No cell sorting was done before RNA was extracted from the tissue. A modified ARM-PCR protocol with three rounds of nested PCR amplified TCRbeta. TCRdb recomputed calls from the multiplex PCR reads with MiXCR, one row per CDR3 protein. The sample has approximately 76,000 distinct CDR3 sequences, less than 75% seen once. Specimen: lung tumor tissue. The receptor source for this set is a woman between 70 and 85 years old with non-small cell lung cancer.

The chain recombines TRBV6-2 or TRBV6-3 with TRBJ2-5; 7 nucleotides agree with TRBD2. This CDR3 has 15 residues. Trimming cost V 6 bases and J 11 bases; bases outside gene matches: 18. The V gene's germline CDR1 is MNHEY and CDR2 SVGEGT. CDR3 loop: CASSTPSGLRRTQYF. The CDR3 DNA is TGTGCCAGCAGCACTCCTAGCGGACTAAGGAGGACTCAGTACTTC.

Of note for this clonotype: Relative to the germline gene, one junction end is altered; a read error may explain this. The CDR3 DNA sequence: TGTGCCAGCAGCTCGCAGGCCCTTAACACAGATACGCAATATTTT. It translates to CASSSQALNTDTQYF. The V and J genes are TRBV5-4 and TRBJ2-3; D is unresolved. The CDR3 consists of 15 residues. From germline, CDR1 is SGHNT and CDR2 YYREEE (reference sequence).

For this clonotype: The junction differs from germline at one of its ends, possibly a read error. The chain links TRBV4-1 to TRBJ1-2; maybe TRBD1 (5 bases). This CDR3 has 14 residues. Germline CDR1 reads MGHRA; CDR2 reads YSYEKL. CDR3 in amino acids: CVSSQERQGYDYTF. CDR3 sequence (DNA): TGCGTCAGCAGCCAAGAGCGGCAGGGCTATGACTACACCTTC.

For this clonotype: Its ends do not fully match the called genes, so a read error is possible. The chain recombines TRBV6-1 with TRBJ1-5; 10 bases map to TRBD1. The length of the CDR3 is 15 residues. Per the germline V gene, CDR1 is MNHNS and CDR2 is SASEGT. In DNA form, the CDR3 reads TGTGACAGCAAACGGACAGGGGGAAGTAATCAGCCCCAGCACTTT. Protein sequence: CDSKRTGGSNQPQHF.

Note on this clonotype: This may be a read error: a much more frequent sequence differs by one nucleotide. J is TRBJ2-1 and V is TRBV20-1; possible D gene TRBD2, 6 bases. This CDR3 has 15 amino acids. CDR1 and CDR2 (germline): DFQATT, SNEGSKA (reference sequence). V lost 0 bases to trimming and J lost 5 bases, with 14 bases between them. The CDR3 here is CSARDSTRANNEQFF. DNA for the CDR3: TGCAGTGCTAGAGATTCGACTAGAGCAAACAATGAGCAGTTCTTC.

This clonotype was seen a few times. A read error may explain this, as a much larger clone is one base away. The rearrangement joins TRBV29-1 to TRBJ1-2, with D tentatively TRBD1 (5 bases). Germline CDR1 and CDR2: SQVTM and ANQGSEA. The CDR3 extends over 12 amino acids. Trimming took off 7 bases at V and 8 bases at J, with 17 bases between the two ends. The CDR3 sequence: CSATHRTNGYTF. The CDR3 DNA is TGCAGCGCTACTCATCGGACAAACGGCTACACCTTC.

Comment on this clonotype: It may be a read error: a sequence one base away is much more abundant. This chain uses TRBV5-5 with TRBJ1-1, with D possibly TRBD1 on 6 matching bases. The germline gives CDR1 SGHKS, CDR2 YYEKEE (reference sequence). CDR3 length: 13 amino acids. This CDR3 is CASSPPGATEVFF. Here the CDR3 DNA reads TGTGCCAGCAGCCCCCCGGGGGCCACTGAAGTTTTCTTT.

Worth noting for this clonotype: A junction boundary mismatches the germline segment, possibly from a read error. V is TRBV6-5 and J is TRBJ2-5; a weak D match, TRBD1 (6 bases). CDR3 length equals 16 residues. Per germline, CDR1 MNHEY and CDR2 SVGAGI. The CDR3 spells CASNYSLGKGEGTQYF. CDR3 sequence (DNA): TGTGCCAGCAATTACTCGCTTGGGAAGGGGGAAGGGACCCAGTACTTC.

Concerning this clonotype: Since a much larger clone is just one base distant, this may be a read error. V is TRBV12-3 or TRBV12-4 and J is TRBJ1-1; D ambiguous. The CDR3 runs to 14 residues. The CDR3 DNA follows: TGTGCCAGCAGTTGGCCGGATTCGAACACTGAAGTTTTCTTT. Its protein product is CASSWPDSNTEVFF.

This rearrangement joins TRBV6-2 or TRBV6-3 to TRBJ1-1; the D is unclear. The CDR3 consists of 13 residues. The germline V gene encodes CDR1 MNHEY and CDR2 SVGEGT. The V end lost 8 bases, the J end lost 0 bases, and 10 bases lay between the germline ends. The chain's CDR3 is CASLKGLNTEAFF. In nucleotides, the CDR3 is TGTGCCAGCCTAAAGGGCTTGAACACTGAAGCTTTCTTT.

As for this clonotype: Relative to the germline gene, one junction end is altered; a read error may explain this. The chain employs TRBV6-5 and TRBJ2-2; D is unclear. This CDR3 spans 16 amino acids. Looked up from germline, CDR1 is MNHEY and CDR2 is SVGAGI. CDR3 amino acids: CASSRSGGEITEEPFF. CDR3 nucleotide sequence: TGTGCCAGCAGCCGATCGGGCGGAGAGATCACCGAGGAGCCGTTTTTT.

Concerning this clonotype: Likely a read error: the CDR3 ends without its conserved phenylalanine or tryptophan. The limits of the CDR3 on the DNA are not certain, so only TCRdb's listed CDR3 is given. This chain uses TRBV7-2 with TRBJ1-2. Germline V gives CDR1 SGHTA, CDR2 FQGNSA. The CDR3 is 13 residues long, ends included. This CDR3 is CASSLSGIYGYSI.

A remark on this clonotype: This may be a read error, as it is one base from a much larger clone. The genes are TRBV24-1 and TRBJ1-2; D is possibly TRBD1 (5 bases). This CDR3 is built from 12 residues. Germline V gene data show CDR1 as KGHDR and CDR2 as SFDVKD. CDR3 sequence reads: CDTSEQGYGYTF. DNA for the CDR3: TGTGACACCAGTGAGCAGGGCTATGGCTACACCTTC.

Comments on this clonotype: The junction differs from germline at one of its ends, possibly a read error. In DNA form, the CDR3 reads TGTGCCAGCAACTTAGCACAGAGCGGTTCACCCCTCCACTTT. Residues: CASNLAQSGSPLHF. The chain has TRBV7-9 and TRBJ1-6; D remains ambiguous. CDR1 is SEHNR, CDR2 FQNEAQ, per germline (reference sequence). There are 14 residues in the CDR3. The variable domain in full, completed from reference TRBV7-9 and TRBJ1-6, reads DTGVSQNPRHKITKRGQNVTFRCDPISEHNRLYWYRQTLGQGPEFLTYFQNEAQLEKSRLLSDRFSAERPKGSFSTLEIQRTEQGDSAMYLCASNLAQSGSPLHFGNGTRLTVT.

Concerning this clonotype: A read error may account for a junction end that differs from germline. This rearrangement joins TRBV29-1 to TRBJ1-1, with D maybe TRBD1 (5 bases). The CDR3 has 14 amino acids. The V gene's germline CDR1 is SQVTM and CDR2 ANQGSEA. The CDR3 coding sequence is TGCAGCGTTGTCAACAAGGGGACGAACACTGAAGCTATCTTT. Amino acid sequence: CSVVNKGTNTEAIF. The full variable domain, in which reference TRBV29-1 and TRBJ1-1 provide the parts outside the CDR3, is SAVISQKPSRDICQRGTSLTIQCQVDSQVTMMFWYRQQPGQSLTLIATANQGSEATYESGFVIDKFPISRPNLTFSTLTVSNMSPEDSSIYLCSVVNKGTNTEAIFGQGTRLTVV.